The 20 T cell receptor beta chains below all came from one sample that was sequenced in a study of T cell responses to AZD1222 COVID-19 vaccine. The data were produced by immunoSEQ multiplex PCR, yet TCRdb's version contains in-frame clones alone and is incomplete. Of more than 85,000 clones in the sample, 91% were seen once. This specimen was peripheral blood, taken on day 0 of AZD1222 vaccination. The origin of the receptors is an adult in good health.

Details on this clone: Other DNA sequences in this sample translate to the same CDR3. J is TRBJ1-2 and V is TRBV5-1; 7 bases are a match to TRBD1. The germline V gene has CDR1 SGHRS and CDR2 YFSETQ. This CDR3 is built from 13 residues. V lost 0 bases to trimming and J lost 6 bases; unmatched junction nucleotides: 2. The CDR3 DNA is TGCGCCAGCAGCTTGGGGCAGGGGGATGGCTACACCTTC. Its protein is CASSLGQGDGYTF.

In the case of this clone: At one end the junction does not follow the germline gene, possibly because of a read error. This chain connects TRBV7-7 to TRBJ2-1, with 14 bases matching TRBD2. Germline values: CDR1 SSHAT, CDR2 FNYEAQ (reference sequence). The CDR3 runs to 15 residues. Written as DNA, the CDR3 is TGTGCTAGCAGTCTGACTAGCGGGAGGGGCAGTGAGCAGTTCTTC. Translating gives CASSLTSGRGSEQFF.

V gene TRBV19 combines with J gene TRBJ2-5; TRBD2 matches at 8 bases. The length of the CDR3 is 14 residues. Germline loops: CDR1 LNHDA, CDR2 SQIVND (reference sequence). Trimming cost V 7 bases and J 2 bases; bases outside gene matches: 6. The CDR3 bases are TGTGCCAGTACTCCTAGCGGGCGTCAAGAGACCCAGTACTTC. It translates to CASTPSGRQETQYF.

The CDR3 bases are TGTGCCAGCAGCTTGGCCGACGAAGGATGGGTGCGGTATGGCTACACCTTC. This translates into CASSLADEGWVRYGYTF. J is TRBJ1-2 and V is TRBV5-5; D uncertain. The CDR3 runs 17 residues. The ends were cut back, 0 bases at V and 5 bases at J, with 20 bases in the middle. CDR1 is SGHKS, CDR2 YYEKEE, per germline (reference sequence).

This sequence joins TRBV7-3 and TRBJ2-1; D not certain. The CDR3 runs 13 residues. V was clipped by 2 bases and J by 5 bases, with 7 bases between them. Germline loops: CDR1 SGHTA, CDR2 FQGTGA. In nucleotides, the CDR3 is TGTGCCAGCAGCTTAGGACGGCACAATGAGCAGTTCTTC. It codes for CASSLGRHNEQFF.

The V call is TRBV9, the J call TRBJ1-2; D possibly corresponds to TRBD1 (5 bases). V lost 0 bases to trimming and J lost 1 base, with 10 bases between them. CDR1 and CDR2 (germline): SGDLS, YYNGEE. The CDR3 runs 15 residues. CDR3 nucleotides: TGTGCCAGCAGCGTAGGTCGACAGATTAACTATGGCTACACCTTC. Amino acid sequence: CASSVGRQINYGYTF.

This chain uses TRBV12-5 with TRBJ2-1; 11 nucleotides agree with TRBD2. Germline CDR1 is LGHNT and CDR2 is FRNRAP. J was trimmed by 4 bases and V by 6 bases; bases with no gene match: 8. The CDR3 is 16 amino acids. CDR3 in DNA: TGTGCTAGTGGGCCCCCCGGGACTAGCGGTTACAATGAGCAGTTCTTC. It encodes CASGPPGTSGYNEQFF.

This chain joins TRBV28 and TRBJ1-2, with TRBD1 identical over 7 bases. CDR3 length: 15 residues. Germline assignment: CDR1 MDHEN and CDR2 SYDVKM. Losses at the gene ends were 6 bases for V and 5 bases for J; bases not matched to a gene: 12. For the CDR3, the DNA is TGTGCCAGCAGACTACCTACCTTACAGGGGTATGGCTACACCTTC. Translation: CASRLPTLQGYGYTF.

The rearrangement joins TRBV6-5 to TRBJ1-4; 7 positions agree with TRBD1. Trimming cost V 6 bases and J 7 bases; bases outside gene matches: 8. Germline V CDR1 and CDR2: MNHEY, SVGAGI. The CDR3 runs 14 residues. The CDR3 DNA reads TGTGCCAGCAGAGAGGGACAGCCGGGTGAAAAACTGTTTTTT. Its translation is CASREGQPGEKLFF.

The CDR3 spells CASHTLGSYGYTF. CDR3 coding DNA: TGTGCCAGTCACACCCTGGGGTCCTATGGCTACACCTTC. This chain uses TRBV19 with TRBJ1-2; D call uncertain. The CDR3 runs to 13 residues. Germline assignment: CDR1 LNHDA and CDR2 SQIVND (reference sequence). V gave up 8 bases and J gave up 4 bases, with 14 bases separating them.

The gene calls are TRBV9 and TRBJ2-1; possibly TRBD1 for D (5 bases). Trimming took 0 bases from V and 8 from J, leaving 15 bases between them. Germline assignment: CDR1 SGDLS and CDR2 YYNGEE. The CDR3 has 15 amino acids. The CDR3 reads CASSVATSQGYEQFF. The CDR3 DNA sequence: TGTGCCAGCAGCGTAGCTACGAGTCAGGGTTATGAGCAGTTCTTC.

The V call is TRBV7-2, the J call TRBJ2-3; D not certain. The CDR3 runs 14 residues. Germline V gene lookup returns CDR1 SGHTA and CDR2 FQGNSA. Trimming pared 2 bases from V and 2 bases from J, leaving 8 bases between. The CDR3 DNA reads TGTGCCAGCAGCTTATCGGCCTTCACAGATACGCAGTATTTT. It codes for CASSLSAFTDTQYF. The entire variable domain, with the rest obtained from reference TRBV7-2 and TRBJ2-3, is as follows: GAGVSQSPSNKVTEKGKDVELRCDPISGHTALYWYRQSLGQGLEFLIYFQGNSAPDKSGLPSDRFSAERTGGSVSTLTIQRTQQEDSAVYLCASSLSAFTDTQYFGPGTRLTVL.

The chain employs TRBV6-6 and TRBJ2-7; D may correspond to TRBD1 or TRBD2 (5 bases each). The CDR3 is made up of 12 amino acids. Germline V lookup: CDR1 MNHNY, CDR2 SVGAGI (reference sequence). Trimming removed 5 bases from V and 3 bases from J, with 8 bases in between. The CDR3 spells CASSRGDYEQYF. CDR3 bases: TGTGCCAGCAGTAGAGGGGACTACGAGCAGTACTTC.

This chain uses TRBV5-1 with TRBJ1-5, with unresolved D. Trimming stripped 0 bases from V and 5 bases from J, with 12 bases between. The CDR3 consists of 15 residues. Germline V gene lookup returns CDR1 SGHRS and CDR2 YFSETQ. The CDR3 DNA follows: TGCGCCAGCAGCTTGGCTGGGTTTCGAGATCAGCCCCAGCATTTT. Translated: CASSLAGFRDQPQHF.

The chain employs TRBV6-6 and TRBJ2-3; D ambiguous. In germline, CDR1 is MNHNY, CDR2 SVGAGI (reference sequence). Trimming pared 2 bases from V and 1 base from J, leaving 7 bases between. There are 14 residues in the CDR3. As DNA, the CDR3 is TGTGCCAGCAGTTACCCCGACGGCACAGATACGCAGTATTTT. The encoded protein is CASSYPDGTDTQYF.

The V call is TRBV24-1, the J call TRBJ2-2; 11 bases agree with TRBD2. The CDR3 runs to 17 residues. V was clipped by 3 bases and J by 3 bases; unmatched bases: 5. Germline CDR1 KGHDR, CDR2 SFDVKD. CDR3 region: CATSDPGTSGYTGELFF. CDR3 DNA sequence: TGTGCCACCAGTGATCCCGGGACTAGCGGCTACACCGGGGAGCTGTTTTTT.

CDR3 residues: CASSSNRGHSNQPQHF. DNA for the CDR3: TGTGCCAGCAGCTCCAACAGGGGTCATAGCAATCAGCCCCAGCATTTT. The chain joins TRBV11-2 to TRBJ1-5; 7 bases are a match to TRBD1. CDR1 is SGHAT, CDR2 FQNNGV, per germline. The junction had 6 bases not matched to a gene; V was cut back by 4 bases and J by 0 bases. The length of the CDR3 is 16 residues.

The chain is built from TRBV21-1 and TRBJ1-2. TRBV21-1 counts as a pseudogene. The CDR3 length is 12 residues. The CDR3 spells CASNEAQVGYTF. The CDR3 DNA follows: TGTGCCAGCAATGAGGCGCAAGTTGGCTACACCTTC.

The chain links TRBV6-2 or TRBV6-3 to TRBJ2-3; D may match TRBD1 or TRBD2 (5 bases each). This CDR3 contains 12 residues. Germline CDR1 reads MNHEY; CDR2 reads SVGEGT. The V gene lost 6 bases and the J gene lost 6 bases, with 10 bases spanning the gap. The CDR3 coding sequence is TGTGCCAGCAGCGGGGCGCTGGATACGCAGTATTTT. It encodes CASSGALDTQYF.

The chain has TRBV7-2 and TRBJ1-2; D is unclear. The CDR3 totals 13 residues. Deletions cut 3 bases from V and 0 bases from J, with 5 bases between. Germline lookup yields CDR1 SGHTA and CDR2 FQGNSA. The CDR3 loop is CASSFASNYGYTF. For the CDR3, the DNA is TGTGCCAGCAGCTTTGCCTCTAACTATGGCTACACCTTC.